This is a list of T cell receptor beta chains from one sample in a study of T cell changes during pregnancy in multiple sclerosis. This table comes from immunoSEQ multiplex PCR, and its TCRdb copy is limited to in-frame clones, with some not included. The sample gives fewer than 40,000 clones, roughly 87% of which show up once; 10% is in the top ten. Sequencing used CD8+ T cells from peripheral blood mononuclear cells, obtained in the second trimester of pregnancy. Receptor source: a female donor with multiple sclerosis, enrolled in a pregnancy study. The CDR3 runs from the conserved cysteine through the conserved F or W. The order of the fields is CDR3 DNA, CDR3 protein, D gene, J gene, clone size, V gene. D genes are given only for firm matches. The size field is filled for only some rows; it gives once, few, many or a size class.

DNA: TGTGCCAGCAGCCAAGCCCAGGAACTAGCGGGAGAAGCCGGGGAGCTGTTTTTT; CDR3: CASSQAQELAGEAGELFF; D: TRBD2; J: TRBJ2-2; size: NA; V: TRBV4-2
DNA: TGTGCCAGCAGCCCCTCTAGCGGAGGCCTCTCCTACGAGCAGTACTTC; CDR3: CASSPSSGGLSYEQYF; D: TRBD2; J: TRBJ2-7; size: once; V: TRBV14
DNA: TGTGCCAGCAGTTACCGGAGGGGTAATCAGCCCCAGCATTTT; CDR3: CASSYRRGNQPQHF; D: NA; J: TRBJ1-5; size: NA; V: TRBV6-5
DNA: TGCGCCAGCAGCCAAGGAGAGACGGGAAACGGTCTGGTGCCCCAGCATTTT; CDR3: CASSQGETGNGLVPQHF; D: NA; J: TRBJ1-5; size: NA; V: TRBV4-1
DNA: TGTGCCAGCAGCCCCCGACGAGAGGCAATGGGGAGTGGCTACACCTTC; CDR3: CASSPRREAMGSGYTF; D: NA; J: TRBJ1-2; size: NA; V: TRBV12-1
DNA: TGTGCCAGCAGTTACTCCCTACTCCCGAACACTGAAGCTTTCTTT; CDR3: CASSYSLLPNTEAFF; D: NA; J: TRBJ1-1; size: NA; V: TRBV6-5
DNA: TGCAGCGCTTTCCTCTTAGCGGGGGGTGGCCCAGATACGCAGTATTTT; CDR3: CSAFLLAGGGPDTQYF; D: TRBD2; J: TRBJ2-3; size: NA; V: TRBV29-1
DNA: TGTGCCAGCAGGGTGGGGACAGGACTCTACGAGCAGTACTTC; CDR3: CASRVGTGLYEQYF; D: TRBD1; J: TRBJ2-7; size: NA; V: TRBV27
DNA: TGTGCCAGCAGCTCCGGGACAGGACCCCGGAGGCCCCAGCATTTT; CDR3: CASSSGTGPRRPQHF; D: TRBD1; J: TRBJ1-5; size: NA; V: TRBV5-6
DNA: TGTGCCAGCAGCTTAGCGCCTAGACAGGGGGACTACGAGCAGTACTTC; CDR3: CASSLAPRQGDYEQYF; D: TRBD1; J: TRBJ2-7; size: NA; V: TRBV7-8
DNA: TGTGCCAGCAGCCCGGCTCTGGGGGGCTACGAGCAGTACTTC; CDR3: CASSPALGGYEQYF; D: NA; J: TRBJ2-7; size: NA; V: TRBV27
DNA: TGTGCCACCAGCAGACTACCCGGGACAGGAAACATTCAGTACTTC; CDR3: CATSRLPGTGNIQYF; D: TRBD1; J: TRBJ2-4; size: once; V: TRBV15
DNA: TGTGCCATCAGTGGGCCAGATGAGACCCAGTACTTC; CDR3: CAISGPDETQYF; D: NA; J: TRBJ2-5; size: NA; V: TRBV10-3
DNA: TGTGCCAGCAGTACAAAATACGAGCAGTACTTC; CDR3: CASSTKYEQYF; D: NA; J: TRBJ2-7; size: NA; V: TRBV6-5
DNA: TGTGCCAGCACCCTTAGCGGCCCTAGCACAGATACGCAGTATTTT; CDR3: CASTLSGPSTDTQYF; D: NA; J: TRBJ2-3; size: NA; V: TRBV5-5
DNA: TGTGCCAGCAGCCCCCGGGACAGGGGAGGAAATGAGCAGTTCTTC; CDR3: CASSPRDRGGNEQFF; D: TRBD1; J: TRBJ2-1; size: NA; V: TRBV7-9
DNA: TGCAGTGCTATCCAGGGCAATGAGCAGTTCTTC; CDR3: CSAIQGNEQFF; D: NA; J: TRBJ2-1; size: NA; V: TRBV20-1
DNA: TGCGCCAGCAGCTACGGGACAGGGGACGAGCAGTACTTC; CDR3: CASSYGTGDEQYF; D: TRBD1; J: TRBJ2-7; size: NA; V: TRBV5-1
DNA: TGTGCCAGCAGAGCGAGACAGGGGCCCGAGCAGTACTTC; CDR3: CASRARQGPEQYF; D: TRBD1; J: TRBJ2-7; size: NA; V: TRBV27
DNA: TGTGCCAGCAGCTTAGGGACAGGGAGCTCCTACGAGCAGTACTTC; CDR3: CASSLGTGSSYEQYF; D: TRBD1; J: TRBJ2-7; size: NA; V: TRBV7-6
DNA: TGTGCCAGCAGCCTGGACAGGGCCAAGACCCAGTACTTC; CDR3: CASSLDRAKTQYF; D: TRBD1; J: TRBJ2-5; size: NA; V: TRBV27
DNA: TGTGCCAGCAGCCAAGGACTAGGGGCGGGGGAGACCCAGTACTTC; CDR3: CASSQGLGAGETQYF; D: NA; J: TRBJ2-5; size: NA; V: TRBV4-2
DNA: TGTGCCAGCAGTCCAACCAGGGGCATCAATGGCTACACCTTC; CDR3: CASSPTRGINGYTF; D: NA; J: TRBJ1-2; size: NA; V: TRBV6-6
DNA: TGTGCCAGCAGCTTCGGACTACTCTTGGGAGAGACCCAGTACTTC; CDR3: CASSFGLLLGETQYF; D: NA; J: TRBJ2-5; size: NA; V: TRBV5-5
DNA: TGTGCCAGCACCCCCGGGGGGAAGGAGACCCAGTACTTC; CDR3: CASTPGGKETQYF; D: TRBD2; J: TRBJ2-5; size: once; V: TRBV2
DNA: TGTGCCAGCAGCTTGGGGGGCCAGGGGGCTTCTCCCTATGGCTACACCTTC; CDR3: CASSLGGQGASPYGYTF; D: TRBD1; J: TRBJ1-2; size: NA; V: TRBV5-6
DNA: TGTGCCAGCAGCAAGGAGACGCGACCTGATACGCAGTATTTT; CDR3: CASSKETRPDTQYF; D: NA; J: TRBJ2-3; size: NA; V: TRBV21-1
DNA: TGCGCCAGCAGTCAATCCCACCCCTCAGACATTTATAATTCACCCCTCCACTTT; CDR3: CASSQSHPSDIYNSPLHF; D: NA; J: TRBJ1-6; size: once; V: TRBV23-1
DNA: TGTGCCAGCAGTCTCATCGGGGGGGACTATGGCTACACCTTC; CDR3: CASSLIGGDYGYTF; D: NA; J: TRBJ1-2; size: NA; V: TRBV6-1
DNA: TGTGCCAGCAGTTACTCTATGGGCGACGAGCAGTACTTC; CDR3: CASSYSMGDEQYF; D: NA; J: TRBJ2-7; size: few; V: TRBV6-5
DNA: TGTGCCAGCAGCTTGAGTACAGGGACGCTAGCCTACGAGCAGTACTTC; CDR3: CASSLSTGTLAYEQYF; D: NA; J: TRBJ2-7; size: once; V: TRBV7-8
DNA: TGTGCCAGCAGCCCGGTTGGGACAGGGGGCGAACGTGACTATGGCTACACCTTC; CDR3: CASSPVGTGGERDYGYTF; D: TRBD1; J: TRBJ1-2; size: NA; V: TRBV4-2
DNA: TGTGCCAGCAGCTTAACAGATAACAATGAGCAGTTCTTC; CDR3: CASSLTDNNEQFF; D: NA; J: TRBJ2-1; size: NA; V: TRBV7-2
DNA: TGTGCCAGCGCGACGTTACAGGGTCGGACCGGGGAGCTGTTTTTT; CDR3: CASATLQGRTGELFF; D: NA; J: TRBJ2-2; size: NA; V: TRBV27
DNA: TGTGCCAGCAGCCCCATAGCGGGAGGAGGAGAGACCCAGTACTTC; CDR3: CASSPIAGGGETQYF; D: NA; J: TRBJ2-5; size: NA; V: TRBV21-1
DNA: TGTGCCAGCAGTGACGGGATGGGGTACTTC; CDR3: CASSDGMGYF; D: NA; J: TRBJ2-7; size: NA; V: TRBV2
DNA: TGTGCCAGCAGAGAACAGGGAGGGAGCAATCAGCCCCAGCATTTT; CDR3: CASREQGGSNQPQHF; D: NA; J: TRBJ1-5; size: NA; V: TRBV6-5
DNA: TGTGCCAGCAGTTTAAGGGGCCCCTACGAGCAGTACTTC; CDR3: CASSLRGPYEQYF; D: NA; J: TRBJ2-7; size: NA; V: TRBV28
DNA: TGTGCCATCAGGGGGACAGGGACCACCACAGATACGCAGTATTTT; CDR3: CAIRGTGTTTDTQYF; D: TRBD1; J: TRBJ2-3; size: NA; V: TRBV10-3
DNA: TGTGCCAGCAGCTTGAGATATAGCACAGATACGCAGTATTTT; CDR3: CASSLRYSTDTQYF; D: NA; J: TRBJ2-3; size: NA; V: TRBV7-8
DNA: TGCGCCAGCAGCTTGGGGGTAGCGGGGGGAGGACCCTACAATGAGCAGTTCTTC; CDR3: CASSLGVAGGGPYNEQFF; D: TRBD2; J: TRBJ2-1; size: NA; V: TRBV5-1
DNA: TGTGCCAGCAGCTCCGGACTAGCGGGAGGAGGCTACGAGCAGTACTTC; CDR3: CASSSGLAGGGYEQYF; D: TRBD2; J: TRBJ2-7; size: once; V: TRBV11-2
DNA: TGTGCCAGCAGCGTAGGGGCAGGGGGTGATCGGCGACAAGAGACCCAGTACTTC; CDR3: CASSVGAGGDRRQETQYF; D: TRBD1; J: TRBJ2-5; size: once; V: TRBV9
DNA: TGTGCCAGCAGCAACGGACAGGGGAGCACTGAAGCTTTCTTT; CDR3: CASSNGQGSTEAFF; D: TRBD1; J: TRBJ1-1; size: NA; V: TRBV7-3
DNA: TGTGCCAGTCGAGACGTCCGGGACAGGCGGGATGAGCAGTTCTTC; CDR3: CASRDVRDRRDEQFF; D: TRBD1; J: TRBJ2-1; size: NA; V: TRBV19
DNA: TGCAGCGTTGTCCCAGGGGGAACTGAAGCTTTCTTT; CDR3: CSVVPGGTEAFF; D: TRBD1; J: TRBJ1-1; size: NA; V: TRBV29-1
DNA: TGTGCCAGCAGCTTAGAGGGCGCGGGAGTAACCTACAATGAGCAGTTCTTC; CDR3: CASSLEGAGVTYNEQFF; D: TRBD2; J: TRBJ2-1; size: NA; V: TRBV7-8
DNA: TGTGCCAGCGAACAGGGGTTGGCCGGGGAGCTGTTTTTT; CDR3: CASEQGLAGELFF; D: TRBD1; J: TRBJ2-2; size: NA; V: TRBV2
DNA: TGTGCCATCAGTTGGGGACAGGGGGTGGCTGAGCAGTTCTTC; CDR3: CAISWGQGVAEQFF; D: TRBD1; J: TRBJ2-1; size: NA; V: TRBV10-3
DNA: TGCGCCAGCAGTGATTTTAGCGGGGATAATGAGCAGTTCTTC; CDR3: CASSDFSGDNEQFF; D: TRBD2; J: TRBJ2-1; size: NA; V: TRBV10-1
DNA: TGTGCCAGTAGTATGGGGGGGGCCTACGAGCAGTACTTC; CDR3: CASSMGGAYEQYF; D: TRBD2; J: TRBJ2-7; size: NA; V: TRBV19
DNA: TGTGCCAGCACGGGGGACCACACAGATACGCAGTATTTT; CDR3: CASTGDHTDTQYF; D: NA; J: TRBJ2-3; size: NA; V: TRBV4-2
DNA: TGTGCCAGCAGTTTCTCGGGGTCAGCGTCTTGGCAGTTCTTC; CDR3: CASSFSGSASWQFF; D: NA; J: TRBJ2-1; size: NA; V: TRBV27
DNA: TGCGCCAGCAGCCAATACCCCCCCCAGCACGAGGCGGCAGATACGCAGTATTTT; CDR3: CASSQYPPQHEAADTQYF; D: NA; J: TRBJ2-3; size: NA; V: TRBV4-1
DNA: TGCGCCAGCAGCCACCCCCCAGCGGGAGGGCCGAATGAGCAGTTCTTC; CDR3: CASSHPPAGGPNEQFF; D: TRBD2; J: TRBJ2-1; size: NA; V: TRBV4-1
DNA: TGTGCCAGCAGCTTAGCGAGGGATTCAAGCACAGATACGCAGTATTTT; CDR3: CASSLARDSSTDTQYF; D: NA; J: TRBJ2-3; size: NA; V: TRBV7-9
DNA: TGTGCCAGCAGCTTAGGTGGCGGGGGGGCAAATGAGCAGTTCTTC; CDR3: CASSLGGGGANEQFF; D: TRBD2; J: TRBJ2-1; size: NA; V: TRBV7-3
DNA: TGCGCCAGCAGCGGGGGACAGATCTCCTACGAGCAGTACTTC; CDR3: CASSGGQISYEQYF; D: TRBD1; J: TRBJ2-7; size: NA; V: TRBV5-1